Below are 31 T cell receptor beta chains sequenced from a single sample in a study of OX40 agonist ivuxolimab in advanced cancers. The data were produced by immunoSEQ multiplex PCR, yet TCRdb's version contains in-frame clones alone and is incomplete. Altogether 80,000 or so clones are present, 90% being singletons, with the ten largest covering around 1.9%. Sequences were derived from CD4+ or CD8+ T cells sorted from blood, sampled in a trial of the OX40 agonist ivuxolimab. The origin of the receptors is an adult with an advanced solid tumor such as melanoma, head and neck, liver or kidney cancer.

The chain recombines TRBV19 with TRBJ2-5; TRBD1 might be the D (6 bases). The closer fit of TRBJ2-7 to the DNA end suggests the J call may be wrong. Germline V gene lookup returns CDR1 LNHDA and CDR2 SQIVND (reference sequence). This CDR3 has 16 residues. The CDR3 protein is CASSGAWTDNSYEQYF. CDR3 in DNA: TGTGCCAGTAGTGGGGCCTGGACAGATAACAGTTACGAGCAGTACTTC.

Here the CDR3 DNA reads TGTGCCACCAGCAGTGGGGTCAGGAAAAGCAATCAGCCCCAGCATTTT. Amino acids: CATSSGVRKSNQPQHF. The V and J genes are TRBV15 and TRBJ1-5; the D is unclear. The germline gives CDR1 LNHNV, CDR2 YYDKDF (reference sequence). This CDR3 has 16 amino acids. The germline V and J ends were trimmed by 3 bases and 1 base, with 13 bases remaining between them. Variable domain in full (rest from reference TRBV15 and TRBJ1-5): DAMVIQNPRYQVTQFGKPVTLSCSQTLNHNVMYWYQQKSSQAPKLLFHYYDKDFNNEADTPDNFQSRRPNTSFCFLDIRSPGLGDTAMYLCATSSGVRKSNQPQHFGDGTRLSIL.

This clone was observed a handful of times. The chain uses TRBV5-3 and TRBJ2-3, with 7 bases matching TRBD2. TRBV5-3 falls under the ORF class, with uncertain function. The CDR3 has 14 residues. J lost 0 bases, V lost 10 bases, and 8 bases had no gene match. The CDR3 DNA is TGTGCCCGACACTTCGGGGGGAGCACAGATACGCAGTATTTT. Residues: CARHFGGSTDTQYF.

The chain has TRBV18 and TRBJ2-5; possibly TRBD1 or TRBD2 for D (5 bases each). CDR3 length: 15 amino acids. Germline V gene data show CDR1 as KGHSH and CDR2 as LQKENI. Trimming took off 4 bases at V and 4 bases at J, with 16 bases between the two ends. The CDR3 region has the DNA TGTGCCAGCTCACGCCAGGGAGTTCAGGTAGAGACCCAGTACTTC. This sequence encodes CASSRQGVQVETQYF.

V gene TRBV7-3 combines with J gene TRBJ1-6; D call uncertain. The germline CDR1 and CDR2 sequences are SGHTA and FQGTGA. The CDR3 length is 13 residues. Trimming removed 3 bases at V and 14 bases at J, with 14 bases between. CDR3 nucleotides: TGTGCCAGCAGCTTGAAAGGAAGGAACACCCTCCACTTT. Residues: CASSLKGRNTLHF.

CDR3 loop: CASSSGSQPLANTGELFF. In DNA form, the CDR3 reads TGTGCCAGCAGCTCCGGGTCCCAACCCCTGGCGAACACCGGGGAGCTGTTTTTT. V usage is TRBV7-9 and J usage is TRBJ2-2; D unclear. The V and J ends lost 4 bases and 0 bases respectively, with 18 bases between them. Germline V gene sequence: CDR1 SEHNR, CDR2 FQNEAQ (reference sequence). CDR3 length: 18 amino acids.

This clone was counted a few times. This chain links TRBV4-1 with TRBJ2-2, with 9 bases matching TRBD1. In germline, CDR1 is MGHRA, CDR2 YSYEKL. The CDR3 consists of 15 residues. Germline trimming cut 4 bases from V and 6 bases from J; bases unmatched to any gene: 6. Written as DNA, the CDR3 is TGCGCCAGCAGCCTCCGGACAGGGGAGCCCGGGGAGCTGTTTTTT. This gives the protein CASSLRTGEPGELFF.

V and J are TRBV6-5 and TRBJ2-6; D may be TRBD1 (6 bases). V was clipped by 2 bases and J by 0 bases, with 8 bases between them. Germline CDR1 is MNHEY and CDR2 is SVGAGI. CDR3 length: 16 amino acids. The CDR3 protein is CASSYRTASGANVLTF. The CDR3, as DNA: TGTGCCAGCAGTTACCGGACAGCCTCTGGGGCCAACGTCCTGACTTTC.

The chain is built from TRBV5-1 and TRBJ2-3; unclear D gene. This CDR3 has 12 residues. V dropped 0 bases and J dropped 5 bases, with 4 bases sitting between them. Looked up from germline, CDR1 is SGHRS and CDR2 is YFSETQ. CDR3 coding DNA: TGCGCCAGCAGCTTGGGGGGAGATACGCAGTATTTT. Protein: CASSLGGDTQYF. The variable domain in full, with the rest retrieved from reference TRBV5-1 and TRBJ2-3, is KAGVTQTPRYLIKTRGQQVTLSCSPISGHRSVSWYQQTPGQGLQFLFEYFSETQRNKGNFPGRFSGRQFSNSRSEMNVSTLELGDSALYLCASSLGGDTQYFGPGTRLTVL.

The chain combines TRBV6-4 with TRBJ2-5; D tentatively fits TRBD1 or TRBD2 (6 bases each). The CDR3 has 15 amino acids. Germline V gives CDR1 MRHNA, CDR2 SNTAGT. V was cut by 0 bases and J by 5 bases, with 13 bases left in between. In nucleotides, the CDR3 is TGTGCCAGCAGTGACTCGACGGGGGCTAAGGAGACCCAGTACTTC. Translated: CASSDSTGAKETQYF.

The chain is built from TRBV9 and TRBJ1-3; 7 bases are shared with TRBD1. Germline CDR1 SGDLS, CDR2 YYNGEE. This CDR3 spans 15 amino acids. V was pared by 4 bases and J by 4 bases, with 8 bases of the junction left unmatched. As DNA, the CDR3 is TGTGCCAGCAGCCCCCGACAGGGCCCCGGAAACACCATATATTTT. Translating gives CASSPRQGPGNTIYF.

The chain combines TRBV2 with TRBJ2-5, with 8 positions matching TRBD2. With V trimmed by 2 bases and J by 4 bases, 21 bases remained unmatched. The germline V gene encodes CDR1 SNHLY and CDR2 FYNNEI. The CDR3 totals 20 residues. CDR3 nucleotides: TGTGCCAGCAGTGAATTTGCCTCCGGGGCGGGGGGCCCAATAAGAGAGACCCAGTACTTC. This translates into CASSEFASGAGGPIRETQYF.

The rearrangement joins TRBV5-6 to TRBJ2-7; D is perhaps TRBD1 or TRBD2 (6 bases each). Trimming took off 4 bases at V and 9 bases at J, with 17 bases between the two ends. Looked up from germline, CDR1 is SGHDT and CDR2 is YYEEEE. The CDR3 is 13 residues long. CDR3 sequence (DNA): TGTGCCAGCAGCCCCATCCGGGGGCGCGGGCAGTACTTC. It yields the protein CASSPIRGRGQYF.

V gene TRBV6-4 combines with J gene TRBJ1-5; no firm D call. Germline V gene data show CDR1 as MRHNA and CDR2 as SNTAGT. V gave up 2 bases and J gave up 4 bases, with 18 bases separating them. This CDR3 has 17 residues. CDR3 residues: CASSDPQEGRRNQPQHF. The CDR3 nucleotides read TGTGCCAGCAGTGACCCCCAGGAAGGGAGGAGAAATCAGCCCCAGCATTTT.

The V and J genes are TRBV10-3 and TRBJ1-2; the match to TRBD1 covers 10 bases. CDR1 and CDR2 from the germline V gene are ENHRY and SYGVKD. The junction had 6 bases not matched to a gene; V was cut back by 2 bases and J by 6 bases. This CDR3 contains 15 residues. CDR3 in amino acids: CAISEGPGQGNGYTF. As DNA, the CDR3 is TGTGCCATCAGTGAGGGGCCGGGACAGGGGAATGGCTACACCTTC.

This clone was recorded once. The genes are TRBV12-5 and TRBJ2-7, with D perhaps TRBD2 (5 bases). Germline values: CDR1 LGHNT, CDR2 FRNRAP. The CDR3 contains 13 residues. V shed 1 base and J shed 8 bases, with 12 bases lying between them. This CDR3 reads CASGLGADGKQYF. The CDR3 bases are TGTGCTAGTGGTTTGGGGGCAGACGGGAAGCAGTACTTC.

The chain couples TRBV7-2 to TRBJ2-3, with 9 nucleotides matching TRBD1. V gave up 5 bases and J gave up 3 bases; unmatched junction bases: 3. The CDR3 spans 14 residues. Germline V CDR1 and CDR2: SGHTA, FQGNSA. CDR3 sequence reads: CASSPGTGTDTQYF. In nucleotides, the CDR3 is TGTGCCAGCAGCCCTGGGACAGGGACAGATACGCAGTATTTT.

The V gene is TRBV19, the J gene TRBJ1-1; D uncertain. This CDR3 has 13 residues. The germline gives CDR1 LNHDA, CDR2 SQIVND (reference sequence). Trimming pared 3 bases from V and 4 bases from J, leaving 9 bases between. The CDR3 loop is CASSILGSTEAFF. CDR3 nucleotide sequence: TGTGCCAGTAGTATCCTGGGTTCCACTGAAGCTTTCTTT.

V gene TRBV11-2 combines with J gene TRBJ2-1; possible D gene TRBD2, 5 bases. CDR1 and CDR2 from the germline V gene are SGHAT and FQNNGV. Trimming left V 0 bases short and J 6 bases short, with 9 bases between. The CDR3 runs to 14 residues. CDR3 protein: CASSLDLAGNEQFF. As DNA, the CDR3 is TGTGCCAGCAGCTTAGATCTCGCGGGCAATGAGCAGTTCTTC. The full variable domain, with the rest looked up from reference TRBV11-2 and TRBJ2-1, is EAGVAQSPRYKIIEKRQSVAFWCNPISGHATLYWYQQILGQGPKLLIQFQNNGVVDDSQLPKDRFSAERLKGVDSTLKIQPAKLEDSAVYLCASSLDLAGNEQFFGPGTRLTVL.

Comments on this clone: Other DNA sequences from this sample encode an identical CDR3 as well. The J gene is TRBJ2-5, the V gene TRBV5-1; unclear D gene. Per the germline V gene, CDR1 is SGHRS and CDR2 is YFSETQ. Trimming removed 0 bases from V and 1 base from J, with 1 base in between. The CDR3 is 12 amino acids. The CDR3 loop reads CASSLGQETQYF. CDR3 in DNA: TGCGCCAGCAGCTTGGGCCAAGAGACCCAGTACTTC.

The chain combines TRBV27 with TRBJ2-5; TRBD2 might be the D (5 bases). The V end was cut by 5 bases, the J end by 3 bases, with 13 bases between. Germline CDR1 MNHEY, CDR2 SMNVEV (reference sequence). The length of the CDR3 is 14 residues. This CDR3 reads CASSLPDYEETQYF. DNA of the CDR3: TGTGCCAGCAGTCTGCCAGACTACGAAGAGACCCAGTACTTC.

The chain is built from TRBV5-5 and TRBJ2-5; D might be TRBD2 (7 bases). Trimming took 2 bases from V and 5 from J, leaving 13 bases between them. The CDR3 is 14 amino acids. Germline CDR1 is SGHKS and CDR2 is YYEKEE (reference sequence). CDR3 loop: CASSFGGGHETQYF. In nucleotides, the CDR3 is TGTGCCAGCAGCTTTGGGGGGGGCCATGAGACCCAGTACTTC.

The V call is TRBV29-1, the J call TRBJ2-4; D not certain. The CDR3 is made up of 13 amino acids. V was clipped by 4 bases and J by 3 bases, with 10 bases between them. Germline values: CDR1 SQVTM, CDR2 ANQGSEA. Here the CDR3 reads CSVGQTDKNIQYF. CDR3 nucleotides: TGCAGCGTTGGCCAGACCGACAAAAACATTCAGTACTTC.

The chain links TRBV19 to TRBJ1-1, with 8 bases fitting TRBD1. CDR1 LNHDA and CDR2 SQIVND come from the germline V gene (reference sequence). The junction had 5 bases not matched to a gene; V was cut back by 3 bases and J by 2 bases. The CDR3 runs to 15 residues. CDR3 coding DNA: TGTGCCAGTAGTATTCCAGGGACAGGCAACACTGAAGCTTTCTTT. This gives the protein CASSIPGTGNTEAFF.

This chain joins TRBV6-5 and TRBJ2-5, with TRBD2 as a possible D gene (6 bases). Germline V lookup: CDR1 MNHEY, CDR2 SVGAGI. The CDR3 totals 14 residues. The V end was cut by 2 bases, the J end by 6 bases, with 13 bases between. The CDR3 region is CASSYPGDAKTQYF. The CDR3 DNA reads TGTGCCAGCAGTTACCCGGGGGACGCGAAGACCCAGTACTTC.

The V gene is TRBV7-3, the J gene TRBJ2-2; weak D call: TRBD1 (5 bases). V lost 4 bases, J lost 3 bases, and 9 bases lay in between. CDR1 and CDR2 from the germline V gene are SGHTA and FQGTGA. The CDR3 runs to 14 residues. CDR3 nucleotide sequence: TGTGCCAGCAGCTCCCAAGGGGACACCGGGGAGCTGTTTTTT. It encodes CASSSQGDTGELFF.

The chain couples TRBV4-1 to TRBJ1-1, with D tentatively TRBD1 (6 bases). CDR3 length: 15 amino acids. V lost 4 bases and J 0 bases, leaving 12 bases between the germline ends. The germline V gene has CDR1 MGHRA and CDR2 YSYEKL. The CDR3 DNA sequence: TGCGCCAGCAGCCCCAGGGACATCATGAACACTGAAGCTTTCTTT. Protein product: CASSPRDIMNTEAFF.

This chain links TRBV28 with TRBJ1-2; D call uncertain. The germline V and J ends were trimmed by 6 bases and 3 bases, with 11 bases remaining between them. Germline V gene sequence: CDR1 MDHEN, CDR2 SYDVKM. The CDR3 has 13 residues. As DNA, the CDR3 is TGTGCCAGCAGCCCCCCTTATTACTATGGCTACACCTTC. It codes for CASSPPYYYGYTF.

The chain couples TRBV5-8 to TRBJ1-5, with 7 bases that match TRBD1. Germline V gene sequence: CDR1 SGHTS, CDR2 YDEGEE. V trimming: 0 bases; J trimming: 0 bases; junction bases outside the gene matches: 9. The CDR3 has 18 residues. CDR3 DNA: TGTGCCAGCAGCTTGGAAATCATACAGGGGTATAGCAATCAGCCCCAGCATTTT. This translates into CASSLEIIQGYSNQPQHF. The variable domain in full, with the rest retrieved from reference TRBV5-8 and TRBJ1-5, is EAGVTQSPTHLIKTRGQQATLRCSPISGHTSVYWYQQALGLGLQFLLWYDEGEERNRGNFPPRFSGRQFPNYSSELNVNALELEDSALYLCASSLEIIQGYSNQPQHFGDGTRLSIL.

This clone was recorded a few times. This rearrangement joins TRBV5-4 to TRBJ2-3, with 8 bases lining up with TRBD1. V lost 4 bases and J lost 4; bases outside the gene matches: 8. The CDR3 extends over 15 amino acids. CDR1 and CDR2 (germline): SGHNT, YYREEE (reference sequence). Here the CDR3 reads CASSRPAGGPDTQYF. In DNA form, the CDR3 reads TGTGCCAGCAGCCGCCCCGCAGGGGGCCCAGATACGCAGTATTTT.

V gene TRBV6-5 combines with J gene TRBJ1-6, with D possibly matching TRBD1 (5 bases). V lost 0 bases to trimming and J lost 6 bases, with 12 bases between them. CDR1 and CDR2 from the germline V gene are MNHEY and SVGAGI. This CDR3 region has 16 residues. The CDR3 here is CASSYSWGQGNSPLHF. DNA of the CDR3: TGTGCCAGCAGTTACTCTTGGGGCCAGGGTAATTCACCCCTCCACTTT.